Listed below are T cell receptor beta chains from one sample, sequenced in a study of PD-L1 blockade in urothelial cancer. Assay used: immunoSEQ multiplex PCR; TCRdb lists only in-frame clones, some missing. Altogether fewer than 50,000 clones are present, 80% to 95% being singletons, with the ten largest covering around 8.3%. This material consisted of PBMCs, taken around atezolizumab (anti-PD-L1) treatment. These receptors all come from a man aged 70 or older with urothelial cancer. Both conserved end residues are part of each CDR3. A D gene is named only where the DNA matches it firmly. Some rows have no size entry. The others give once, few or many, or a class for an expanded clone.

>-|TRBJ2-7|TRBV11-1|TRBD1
TGTGCCAGCAGCCCCGGGACAGGGGCCGAGCAGTACTTC
CASSPGTGAEQYF
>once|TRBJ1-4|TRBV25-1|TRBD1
TGTGCCAGCAGTGACAACAGGGGGGCCTCAACTAATGAAAAACTGTTTTTT
CASSDNRGASTNEKLFF
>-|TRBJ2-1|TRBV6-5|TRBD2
TGTGCCAGCAGTTACTACGGGAGGTACAATGAGCAGTTCTTC
CASSYYGRYNEQFF
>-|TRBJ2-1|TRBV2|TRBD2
TGTGCCAGCAGTGAAGATTTGTGGGAGGGCCGGAATGAGCAGTTCTTC
CASSEDLWEGRNEQFF
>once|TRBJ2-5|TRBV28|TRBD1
TGTGCCAGCAGTCCCTACCCCGGGACCAGGGGGTTGGAGACCCAGTACTTC
CASSPYPGTRGLETQYF
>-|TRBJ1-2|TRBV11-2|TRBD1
TGTGCCAGCAGCGGAGGGACAGGGAACTATGGCTACACCTTC
CASSGGTGNYGYTF
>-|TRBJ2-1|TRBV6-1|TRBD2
TGTGCCAGCAGTTTCGGGACTAGCGGGAGGAATGAGCAGTTCTTC
CASSFGTSGRNEQFF
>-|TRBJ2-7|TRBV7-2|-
TGTGCCAGCAGCTTACCCCCTTCCAGCGAGCAGTACTTC
CASSLPPSSEQYF
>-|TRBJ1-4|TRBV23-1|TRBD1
TGCGCCAGCAGTCGTCACTTGGCGGGACAGGGGGTTTCAACTAATGAAAAACTGTTTTTT
CASSRHLAGQGVSTNEKLFF
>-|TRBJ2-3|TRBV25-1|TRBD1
TGTGCCAGCAGAGACCAGGGGGTACGGACAGATACGCAGTATTTT
CASRDQGVRTDTQYF
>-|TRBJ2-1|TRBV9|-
TGTGCCAGCAGCGTAGTTGAGGACTTACCTTTAAATGAGCAGTTCTTC
CASSVVEDLPLNEQFF
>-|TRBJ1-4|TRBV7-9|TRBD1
TGTGCCAGCAGCCCGGGACAGTATGAAAAACTGTTTTTT
CASSPGQYEKLFF
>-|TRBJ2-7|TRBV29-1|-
TGCAGCGTTGTTGTCCTCCCACACTACGAGCAGTACTTC
CSVVVLPHYEQYF
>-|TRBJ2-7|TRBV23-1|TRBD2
TGCGCCAGCAGTCATGGACTAGCGGGAGAAAACTCCTACGAGCAGTACTTC
CASSHGLAGENSYEQYF
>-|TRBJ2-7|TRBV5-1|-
TGCGCCAGCAGCTTGTGGGCCAGTTACGAGCAGTACTTC
CASSLWASYEQYF
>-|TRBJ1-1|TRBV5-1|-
TGCGCCAGCACCTTGACAGGCGATATGAACACTGAAGCTTTCTTT
CASTLTGDMNTEAFF
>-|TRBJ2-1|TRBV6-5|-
TGTGCCAGCAGTTCCGACGGGACATCGGCCAATGAGCAGTTCTTC
CASSSDGTSANEQFF
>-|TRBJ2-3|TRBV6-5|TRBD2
TGTGCCAGCAAGGGAGGACTAGCGCTCGAGAAAACGCAGTATTTT
CASKGGLALEKTQYF
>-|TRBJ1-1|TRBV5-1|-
TGCGCCAGCAGCTTGGCGCAGGGTGAAGCTTTCTTT
CASSLAQGEAFF
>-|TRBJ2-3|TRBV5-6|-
TGTGCCAGCAGCTTGGATCGGCGTCGGGCAGATACGCAGTATTTT
CASSLDRRRADTQYF
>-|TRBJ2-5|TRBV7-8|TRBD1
TGTGCCAGCAGCTCACAGGGGAGCCGAGAGACCCAGTACTTC
CASSSQGSRETQYF
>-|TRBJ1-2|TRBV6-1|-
TGTGCCAGCACCTCAACGGGGGGCACCTCCTATGGCTACACCTTC
CASTSTGGTSYGYTF
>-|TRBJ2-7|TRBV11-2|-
TGTGCCAGCAGCTTAGTCAGGGCGGACGAGCAGTACTTC
CASSLVRADEQYF
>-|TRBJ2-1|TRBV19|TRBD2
TGTGCCAGTAAGGAGCGGGAGTCCTTTTCCTACAATGAGCAGTTCTTC
CASKERESFSYNEQFF
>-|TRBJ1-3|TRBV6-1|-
TGTGCCAGCAGTGGATCGCAGGACTCTGGAAACACCATATATTTT
CASSGSQDSGNTIYF
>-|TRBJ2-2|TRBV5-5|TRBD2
TGTGCCAGCAGCTTGCTTCCGGGTAGCGGGAGTGCCGGGGAGCTGTTTTTT
CASSLLPGSGSAGELFF
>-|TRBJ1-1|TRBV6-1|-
TGTGCCAGCAGGTCTCGACCCACAGGTCCTGAAGCTTTCTTT
CASRSRPTGPEAFF
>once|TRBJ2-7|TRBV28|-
TGTGCCAGCAGTTTGTGGCTGTACTCCTACGAGCAGTACTTC
CASSLWLYSYEQYF
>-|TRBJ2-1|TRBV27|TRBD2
TGTGCCAGCAGTTCCGGAAGCGGGAGAGGAAACAATGAGCAGTTCTTC
CASSSGSGRGNNEQFF
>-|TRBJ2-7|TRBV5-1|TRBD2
TGCGCCAGCAGCTTGTTGGGACTAGCGGGAGACCGCGAGCAGTACTTC
CASSLLGLAGDREQYF
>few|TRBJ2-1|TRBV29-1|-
TGCAGCGCCGGAGACACTAGCTCCTACAATGAGCAGTTCTTC
CSAGDTSSYNEQFF
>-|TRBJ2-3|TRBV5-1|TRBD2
TGCGCCAGCAGCTCCCAACCTCCGGGACTAGCGGAGAGAGCAGATACGCAGTATTTT
CASSSQPPGLAERADTQYF
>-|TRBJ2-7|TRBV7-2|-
TGTGCCAGCAGCCTCGAGACAGCCTCCTACGAGCAGTACTTC
CASSLETASYEQYF
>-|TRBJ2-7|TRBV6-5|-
TGTGCCAGCAGTAGGGGACTCATCTACGAGCAGTACTTC
CASSRGLIYEQYF
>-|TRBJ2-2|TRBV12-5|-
TGTGCTAGTGGTTTGGTAATCGGGGGCACCGGGGAGCTGTTTTTT
CASGLVIGGTGELFF
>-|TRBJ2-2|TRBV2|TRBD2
TGTGCCAGCAAGGGACTAGTCGGCGGGGAGCTGTTTTTT
CASKGLVGGELFF
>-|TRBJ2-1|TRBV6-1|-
TGTGCCAGCAGTGAAGCAATCCAATTTTACAATGAGCAGTTCTTC
CASSEAIQFYNEQFF
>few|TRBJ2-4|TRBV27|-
TGTGCCAGCAGGCCTGCAGGGGTTGGTCAAAACATTCAGTACTTC
CASRPAGVGQNIQYF
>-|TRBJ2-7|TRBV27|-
TGTGCCAGCAAGGCCAGGGGGGCCGGTGAGCAGTACTTC
CASKARGAGEQYF
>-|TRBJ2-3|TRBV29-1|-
TGCAGCGTTGATCTGGTCCTCGGAGATACGCAGTATTTT
CSVDLVLGDTQYF
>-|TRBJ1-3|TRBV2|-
TGTGCCAGCAGTGAGGACACGGCAAACACCATATATTTT
CASSEDTANTIYF
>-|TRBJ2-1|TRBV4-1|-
TGCGCCAGCAGCCAAGAATTCGAGTCTCGCAATGAGCAGTTCTTC
CASSQEFESRNEQFF
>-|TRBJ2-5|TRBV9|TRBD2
TGTGCCAGCAGCCTTACGAGCGGGAGTGACCAAGAGACCCAGTACTTC
CASSLTSGSDQETQYF
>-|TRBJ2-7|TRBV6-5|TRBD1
TGTGCCAGCAGACCCCGGACAGGGAGCGACGAGCAGTACTTC
CASRPRTGSDEQYF
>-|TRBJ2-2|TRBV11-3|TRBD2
TGTGCCAGCAGCTTTAGCGGGAGAGACACCGGGGAGCTGTTTTTT
CASSFSGRDTGELFF
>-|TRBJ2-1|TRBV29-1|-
TGCAGCGCCACCCTCGGGAGAAACCCCTACAATGAGCAGTTCTTC
CSATLGRNPYNEQFF